This T cell receptor beta chain was recovered during a study of cytomegalovirus exposure and HLA in healthy donors. Turning to the study itself: The Caucasian-associated ancestry cluster contained 75% to 85% of the approximately 420 genotyped donors.

Comment on this clone: Its target is not known.

Both 60 Vbeta primers and 13 Jbeta primers went into the PCR. As originally analysed: An analysis performed later counted 70 million to 90 million unique TCR beta chains (around 11 million of them shared). Only in-frame clones appear in the TCRdb table, and some are missing; sequencing was by immunoSEQ multiplex PCR. V and J calls and clone size are copied from that table; D and trimming were computed from the DNA. The repertoire consists of 95,000 to 150,000 clones, with about 78% occurring once and the leading ten covering about 7.9%. The V end lost 3 bases, the J end lost 0 bases, and 14 bases lay between the germline ends. Germline values: CDR1 SGHNT, CDR2 YYREEE (reference sequence). The CDR3 loop spans 16 amino acids. Whole-study findings and limits: HLA restriction was apparent for most CMV-associated TCR beta chains in a later analysis.

The J gene is TRBJ2-3, the V gene TRBV5-4, with a tentative D call TRBD2 (7 bases). Sequences were obtained from PBMCs. The TCR comes from a woman aged 40 to 55 in good health and CMV-seropositive. Written as DNA, the CDR3 is TGTGCCAGCAGCTCGGGGGGCGGGGCCAGCACAGATACGCAGTATTTT. Its translation is CASSSGGGASTDTQYF.